The sequence of this T cell receptor (beta chain) was determined in a study of beta chain features in type 1 diabetes. This clone was seen repeatedly, ten times or more. The CDR3 sequence is 15 residues long. CDR1 is KGHSH and CDR2 is LQKENI in the germline V gene. J was trimmed by 0 bases and V by 3 bases; bases with no gene match: 4. Sequenced material consisted of expressed TCRB transcripts (all of the isolated RNA was reverse transcribed). Here immunoSEQ multiplex PCR was the method, and the copy in TCRdb shows in-frame clones only, minus some. This table holds tens of thousands of clones, roughly 31% found once.

Sequencing was carried out using stem cell memory CD4+ T cells from blood. The V and J genes are TRBV18 and TRBJ1-1, with TRBD1 matching 7 bases. This receptor was taken from a woman aged 18-29 years in good health. CDR3 nucleotides: TGTGCCAGCTCACCTTCGACAGGGCTGAACACTGAAGCTTTCTTT. This gives the protein CASSPSTGLNTEAFF.